This T cell receptor (beta chain) was identified in a study of T cell repertoires in cytomegalovirus infection. Study information: It was recently identified HLA-C-restricted and well-studied HLA-B-restricted CMV epitopes that the study used. Evidence of both CMV infection and a matching HLA type came from public TCR beta signatures. Study-level results: Dominating the ex vivo response were TCR beta clonotypes that were CMV-specific and HLA-C-restricted. Cumulative public TCR beta family frequency identified CMV carriers with the relevant HLA.

Using its own MiXCR run on the reads, TCRdb lists one record per CDR3 protein. The table lists about 890,000 distinct CDR3 sequences, roughly 31% of them singletons, with 11% to 15% in the top ten. On this clonotype itself: The antigen is undetermined.

This clonotype originated in a human donor in good health (CMV status not recorded). Some clones in this sample may be carry-over from other donors' samples. The sample in question was cultured CD8+ T cells from PBMCs, obtained from culture after CMV antigen stimulation.

The CDR3: CASSYDRRLNTEAFF. The DNA of the CDR3 is TGTGCCAGCAGTTACGATCGACGGCTAAACACTGAAGCTTTCTTT. This chain uses TRBV6-5 with TRBJ1-1; D uncertain. Germline assignment: CDR1 MNHEY and CDR2 SVGAGI. There are 15 residues in the CDR3. The ends were cut back, 2 bases at V and 2 bases at J, with 12 bases in the middle.